Listed below are T cell receptor beta chains from one sample, sequenced in a study of T cell clonotyping in hematopoietic cell transplantation. TCRdb's table, derived via immunoSEQ multiplex PCR, lists solely in-frame clones and lacks some. The sample has roughly 16,000 clones; 92% are singletons. Sequencing input: peripheral blood mononuclear cells. These receptors were collected from a man in his forties or fifties in good health. Some clones in this sample may be carry-over from other donors' samples. The CDR3 runs from the conserved cysteine through the conserved F or W. Fields, in order: V gene, clone size, D gene, J gene, CDR3 protein, CDR3 DNA. A D gene is named only where the DNA matches it firmly. Only part of the rows carry a size: once, few, many, or a class if the clone is expanded.

v_call: TRBV5-6; clone_size: once; d_call: .; j_call: TRBJ2-5; cdr3_aa: CASSFWEAETQYF; cdr3_nt: TGTGCCAGCAGCTTTTGGGAGGCAGAGACCCAGTACTTC
v_call: TRBV11-2; clone_size: .; d_call: .; j_call: TRBJ1-6; cdr3_aa: CASSTRDTVRDNSPLHF; cdr3_nt: TGTGCCAGCTCCACGCGGGACACAGTACGGGATAATTCACCCCTCCACTTT
v_call: TRBV27; clone_size: .; d_call: TRBD2; j_call: TRBJ2-1; cdr3_aa: CASSPRLAGGKPEQFF; cdr3_nt: TGTGCCAGCAGTCCTCGACTAGCGGGAGGTAAACCTGAGCAGTTCTTC
v_call: TRBV7-3; clone_size: .; d_call: TRBD2; j_call: TRBJ2-3; cdr3_aa: CASSPGLVSGDTQYF; cdr3_nt: TGTGCCAGCAGCCCCGGACTAGTTTCGGGAGATACGCAGTATTTT
v_call: TRBV4-1; clone_size: once; d_call: TRBD2; j_call: TRBJ2-2; cdr3_aa: CASSQDGRAGELFF; cdr3_nt: TGCGCCAGCAGCCAAGACGGGAGGGCCGGGGAGCTGTTTTTT
v_call: TRBV19; clone_size: .; d_call: TRBD2; j_call: TRBJ2-5; cdr3_aa: CASATSGGFGKTQYF; cdr3_nt: TGTGCCAGTGCGACTAGCGGGGGGTTTGGTAAGACCCAGTACTTC
v_call: TRBV6-5; clone_size: .; d_call: .; j_call: TRBJ1-2; cdr3_aa: CASSYGNDYGYTF; cdr3_nt: TGTGCCAGCAGTTACGGTAACGACTATGGCTACACCTTC
v_call: TRBV6-5; clone_size: .; d_call: .; j_call: TRBJ2-7; cdr3_aa: CASSYSNRVGSYEQYF; cdr3_nt: TGTGCCAGCAGTTACTCAAACAGGGTTGGGAGCTACGAGCAGTACTTC
v_call: TRBV4-3; clone_size: .; d_call: .; j_call: TRBJ1-2; cdr3_aa: CASSQDRPGGYTF; cdr3_nt: TGCGCCAGCAGCCAGGACCGGCCGGGTGGCTACACCTTC
v_call: TRBV29-1; clone_size: .; d_call: .; j_call: TRBJ2-7; cdr3_aa: CSVGGRGDEQYF; cdr3_nt: TGCAGCGTGGGAGGCAGGGGGGACGAGCAGTACTTC
v_call: TRBV4-1; clone_size: .; d_call: .; j_call: TRBJ2-5; cdr3_aa: CASSQGILGGETQYF; cdr3_nt: TGCGCCAGCAGCCAAGGCATCCTAGGGGGTGAGACCCAGTACTTC
v_call: TRBV7-2; clone_size: .; d_call: .; j_call: TRBJ2-1; cdr3_aa: CASSLDRLDEQFF; cdr3_nt: TGTGCCAGCAGCTTAGATAGGCTAGATGAGCAGTTCTTC
v_call: TRBV7-7; clone_size: .; d_call: .; j_call: TRBJ2-2; cdr3_aa: CASSLWGETGELFF; cdr3_nt: TGTGCCAGCAGCTTGTGGGGCGAAACCGGGGAGCTGTTTTTT
v_call: TRBV11-3; clone_size: .; d_call: TRBD2; j_call: TRBJ2-5; cdr3_aa: CASSQRAGDGETQYF; cdr3_nt: TGTGCCAGCAGCCAGAGGGCGGGAGACGGGGAGACCCAGTACTTC
v_call: TRBV27; clone_size: .; d_call: .; j_call: TRBJ2-5; cdr3_aa: CASSLMRGSQETQYF; cdr3_nt: TGTGCCAGCAGTTTAATGCGGGGTTCCCAAGAGACCCAGTACTTC
v_call: TRBV6-5; clone_size: once; d_call: .; j_call: TRBJ1-1; cdr3_aa: CASSYSTGVTNTEAFF; cdr3_nt: TGTGCCAGCAGTTACTCGACGGGTGTAACGAACACTGAAGCTTTCTTT
v_call: TRBV30; clone_size: .; d_call: .; j_call: TRBJ2-4; cdr3_aa: CAWSAEGGFQYF; cdr3_nt: TGTGCCTGGAGTGCGGAAGGGGGATTTCAGTACTTC
v_call: TRBV29-1; clone_size: .; d_call: .; j_call: TRBJ2-7; cdr3_aa: CSPLLQLYEQYF; cdr3_nt: TGCAGCCCTCTTCTCCAGCTCTACGAGCAGTACTTC
v_call: TRBV5-4; clone_size: .; d_call: .; j_call: TRBJ1-1; cdr3_aa: CASGLGDGGTEAFF; cdr3_nt: TGTGCCAGCGGCTTGGGAGACGGGGGTACTGAAGCTTTCTTT
v_call: TRBV27; clone_size: .; d_call: TRBD1; j_call: TRBJ2-3; cdr3_aa: CASRPGQGRGETDTQYF; cdr3_nt: TGTGCCAGCAGGCCGGGACAGGGGCGAGGTGAGACAGATACGCAGTATTTT
v_call: TRBV29-1; clone_size: .; d_call: .; j_call: TRBJ1-1; cdr3_aa: CSVGGGGTEAFF; cdr3_nt: TGCAGCGTTGGGGGCGGGGGAACTGAAGCTTTCTTT
v_call: TRBV29-1; clone_size: .; d_call: .; j_call: TRBJ2-3; cdr3_aa: CSVVKLGSDTQYF; cdr3_nt: TGCAGCGTTGTCAAATTGGGGTCAGATACGCAGTATTTT
v_call: TRBV29-1; clone_size: .; d_call: .; j_call: TRBJ1-3; cdr3_aa: CSVNSGNTIYF; cdr3_nt: TGCAGCGTGAACTCTGGAAACACCATATATTTT
v_call: TRBV28; clone_size: .; d_call: .; j_call: TRBJ1-3; cdr3_aa: CASRTVPSGNTIYF; cdr3_nt: TGTGCCAGCCGGACAGTCCCCTCTGGAAACACCATATATTTT
v_call: TRBV29-1; clone_size: .; d_call: .; j_call: TRBJ1-1; cdr3_aa: CSVGVNTEAFF; cdr3_nt: TGCAGCGTTGGAGTGAACACTGAAGCTTTCTTT
v_call: TRBV6-4; clone_size: .; d_call: TRBD2; j_call: TRBJ2-1; cdr3_aa: CASSDSGGEGYNEQFF; cdr3_nt: TGTGCCAGCAGTGACTCGGGCGGGGAGGGGTACAATGAGCAGTTCTTC
v_call: TRBV19; clone_size: .; d_call: .; j_call: TRBJ2-7; cdr3_aa: CASSMSGTGEQYF; cdr3_nt: TGTGCCAGTAGTATGTCAGGGACGGGGGAGCAGTACTTC
v_call: TRBV7-9; clone_size: .; d_call: .; j_call: TRBJ2-1; cdr3_aa: CASSLANDNEQFF; cdr3_nt: TGTGCCAGCAGCTTAGCTAACGACAATGAGCAGTTCTTC
v_call: TRBV4-1; clone_size: .; d_call: .; j_call: TRBJ2-1; cdr3_aa: CASSSGPSSYNEQFF; cdr3_nt: TGCGCCAGCAGCTCCGGGCCTAGCTCCTACAATGAGCAGTTCTTC
v_call: TRBV2; clone_size: .; d_call: TRBD1; j_call: TRBJ1-1; cdr3_aa: CASTSGQVGNTEAFF; cdr3_nt: TGTGCCAGCACTAGCGGACAGGTAGGGAACACTGAAGCTTTCTTT
v_call: TRBV5-1; clone_size: .; d_call: .; j_call: TRBJ2-2; cdr3_aa: CASSLGETGELFF; cdr3_nt: TGCGCCAGCAGCTTGGGGGAGACCGGGGAGCTGTTTTTT
v_call: TRBV7-2; clone_size: .; d_call: TRBD1; j_call: TRBJ1-6; cdr3_aa: CASAGQGSNSPLHF; cdr3_nt: TGTGCCTCCGCGGGACAGGGATCCAATTCACCCCTCCACTTT
v_call: TRBV11-2; clone_size: .; d_call: .; j_call: TRBJ1-2; cdr3_aa: CASSLGLAGTVYGYTF; cdr3_nt: TGTGCCAGCAGCTTGGGGTTGGCAGGCACAGTCTATGGCTACACCTTC
v_call: TRBV6-5; clone_size: .; d_call: TRBD2; j_call: TRBJ2-7; cdr3_aa: CASSYSSTSGSYEQYF; cdr3_nt: TGTGCCAGCAGTTACTCGTCAACTAGCGGGAGTTACGAGCAGTACTTC
v_call: TRBV2; clone_size: .; d_call: .; j_call: TRBJ2-7; cdr3_aa: CASTGEVPGEQYF; cdr3_nt: TGTGCCAGCACCGGGGAGGTCCCGGGCGAGCAGTACTTC
v_call: TRBV28; clone_size: .; d_call: TRBD1; j_call: TRBJ1-2; cdr3_aa: CASRPTGEAYGYTF; cdr3_nt: TGTGCCAGCAGACCCACAGGGGAGGCCTATGGCTACACCTTC
v_call: TRBV7-2; clone_size: .; d_call: .; j_call: TRBJ1-1; cdr3_aa: CASSSRGTEAFF; cdr3_nt: TGTGCCAGCAGCTCCCGGGGGACTGAAGCTTTCTTT
v_call: TRBV7-2; clone_size: .; d_call: .; j_call: TRBJ2-2; cdr3_aa: CASSWSGSSETGELFF; cdr3_nt: TGTGCCAGCAGCTGGTCAGGCAGCTCGGAGACCGGGGAGCTGTTTTTT
v_call: TRBV7-3; clone_size: .; d_call: TRBD2; j_call: TRBJ2-5; cdr3_aa: CASSLAGLAGAETQYF; cdr3_nt: TGTGCCAGCAGCTTAGCGGGACTAGCGGGGGCAGAGACCCAGTACTTC
v_call: TRBV12-5; clone_size: .; d_call: .; j_call: TRBJ1-5; cdr3_aa: CASGPGGLISNQPQHF; cdr3_nt: TGTGCTAGTGGTCCTGGTGGACTGATTAGCAATCAGCCCCAGCATTTT
v_call: TRBV9; clone_size: .; d_call: TRBD2; j_call: TRBJ2-7; cdr3_aa: CASSVGAGGSYEQYF; cdr3_nt: TGTGCCAGCAGCGTAGGTGCGGGAGGATCCTACGAGCAGTACTTC
v_call: TRBV13; clone_size: once; d_call: TRBD1; j_call: TRBJ2-7; cdr3_aa: CASSGGQKTYEQYF; cdr3_nt: TGTGCCAGCAGCGGGGGACAGAAGACCTACGAGCAGTACTTC
v_call: TRBV5-8; clone_size: .; d_call: .; j_call: TRBJ2-7; cdr3_aa: CASSLGGTYEQYF; cdr3_nt: TGTGCCAGCAGCTTGGGCGGGACCTACGAGCAGTACTTC
v_call: TRBV12-5; clone_size: once; d_call: TRBD2; j_call: TRBJ2-5; cdr3_aa: CASGWGGVVETQYF; cdr3_nt: TGTGCTAGTGGTTGGGGGGGGGTTGTGGAGACCCAGTACTTC
v_call: TRBV7-6; clone_size: .; d_call: .; j_call: TRBJ1-3; cdr3_aa: CASSLMADSGDTIYF; cdr3_nt: TGTGCCAGCAGCTTAATGGCAGACAGCGGGGACACCATATATTTT
v_call: TRBV5-1; clone_size: .; d_call: .; j_call: TRBJ1-4; cdr3_aa: CASSSRGEKLFF; cdr3_nt: TGCGCCAGCAGCTCCAGGGGTGAAAAACTGTTTTTT
v_call: TRBV28; clone_size: .; d_call: .; j_call: TRBJ2-7; cdr3_aa: CASSLFGGPSYEQYF; cdr3_nt: TGTGCCAGCAGTTTATTCGGGGGCCCTTCCTACGAGCAGTACTTC
v_call: TRBV28; clone_size: .; d_call: TRBD2; j_call: TRBJ2-7; cdr3_aa: CASSFRGDEQYF; cdr3_nt: TGTGCCAGCAGTTTTCGGGGGGACGAGCAGTACTTC